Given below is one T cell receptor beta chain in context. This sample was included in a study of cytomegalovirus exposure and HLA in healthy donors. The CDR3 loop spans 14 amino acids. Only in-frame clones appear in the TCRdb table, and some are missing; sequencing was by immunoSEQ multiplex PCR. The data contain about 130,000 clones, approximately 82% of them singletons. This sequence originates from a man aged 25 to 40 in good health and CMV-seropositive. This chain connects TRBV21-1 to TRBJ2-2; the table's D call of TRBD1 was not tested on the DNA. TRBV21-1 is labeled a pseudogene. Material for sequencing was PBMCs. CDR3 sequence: CASSKSRDTGELFF. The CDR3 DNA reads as TGTGCCAGCAGCAAATCCAGGGACACCGGGGAGCTGTTTTTT.